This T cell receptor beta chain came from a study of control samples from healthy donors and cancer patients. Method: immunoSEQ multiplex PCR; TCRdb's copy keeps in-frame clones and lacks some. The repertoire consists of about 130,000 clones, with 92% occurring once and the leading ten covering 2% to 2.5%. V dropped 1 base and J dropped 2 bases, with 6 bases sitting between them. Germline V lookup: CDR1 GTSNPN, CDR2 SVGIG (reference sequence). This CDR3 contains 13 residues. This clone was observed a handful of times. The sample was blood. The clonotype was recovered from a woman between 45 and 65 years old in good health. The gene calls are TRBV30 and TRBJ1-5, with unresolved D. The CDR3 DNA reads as TGTGCCTGGAGTGGACAACGCAATCAGCCCCAGCATTTT. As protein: CAWSGQRNQPQHF.